This T cell receptor beta chain came from a study of T cell repertoires in cytomegalovirus infection (dated by TCRdb to about 2019). In terms of the full investigation: The peptide stimulations were aimed at well-studied HLA-B-restricted epitopes as well as recently identified HLA-C-restricted CMV epitopes, whose presentation resists viral immunomodulation. The HLA type of each donor mattered for the analysis, because public TCR beta signatures pointed to carriage of CMV infection along with the matching HLA type. Broad study findings and their caveats: Cumulative frequency of public TCR beta family members discriminated carriers of CMV infection plus the relevant HLA type in this cohort and an independent approximately 370-donor cohort. The ex vivo response was dominated by HLA-C-restricted CMV-specific TCR beta clonotypes, which also provided the single most frequent clonotype in two of eight donors.

Taken from cysteine to phenylalanine, the CDR3 has 15 residues. The CDR3 DNA has 45 bases and is translated from base 1. The CDR1 and CDR2 encoded by the germline V gene (reference sequence) are SEHNR and FQNEAQ. From V the trimming removes 6 bases and from J it removes 0 bases, while the gene matches leave 5 bases of the junction unaccounted for. According to the study, the label for this sample's treatment or condition signals: in vitro stimulation with specific CMV peptide epitopes to enrich CMV-specific T cells. The sequencer was an Illumina HiSeq 1500. TCRdb applied fastp at Q25 and MiXCR to the public reads, then kept only in-frame beta chains. For every CDR3 protein sequence, its rows merge into one entry that carries the most common genes and DNA. Across this sample there are fewer than 900,000 distinct CDR3 sequences, with about 27% seen only once. Jointly, the top ten make up less than 15% of the sample.

Of note for this clonotype: The target of this receptor is not known. The record has no base qualities; no much larger clone is one base away.

Sequencing was performed on cultured CD8+ T cells from PBMCs, taken from culture after CMV antigen stimulation. This sequence originates from a human donor in good health (CMV status not recorded). Some clones in this sample may be carry-over from other donors' samples. The rearrangement joined TRBV7-9 to TRBJ2-5; 9 bases in between match TRBD1. The DNA sequence is given as TGTGCCAGCAGGTTGGGACAGGGAAACCAAGAGACCCAGTACTTC. It specifies CASRLGQGNQETQYF.